This T cell receptor (beta chain) was captured by sequencing in a study of CD8 T cells in ankylosing spondylitis. Broader study findings: Made up of under ten highly homologous variants, a TCR beta motif appeared characteristic of ankylosing spondylitis blood. CD8+ disease-linked clones were present at relatively low frequencies in blood. From matched ankylosing spondylitis synovial fluid, disease-linked clones were reportedly recovered at significantly enriched levels. Previous work reported some of these motif variants in the synovial fluid and blood of reactive arthritis.

The CDR3 is 15 amino acids. V dropped 4 bases and J dropped 4 bases, with 15 bases sitting between them. Looked up from germline, CDR1 is SGHRS and CDR2 is YFSETQ. Quantitative 5'-RACE with molecular barcodes generated TCR beta libraries. TCRdb independently ran MiXCR on the 5' RACE reads; one entry per CDR3 protein. The sample gives fewer than 500,000 distinct CDR3 sequences, more than 25% of which show up once; approximately 1% is in the top ten. In its sample, this clonotype was seen a few times. Antigen unknown. This chain connects TRBV5-1 to TRBJ2-1, with D tentatively TRBD2 (7 bases). Sequencing used blood, either unsorted or a sorted T cell fraction (not recorded which). The origin of this receptor is a male donor with ankylosing spondylitis. The CDR3 DNA is TGCGCCAGCAGCAGGGGGGGAACAGGGTACAATGAGCAGTTCTTC. Protein sequence: CASSRGGTGYNEQFF.